This T cell receptor beta chain is from a study of Tregs in tolerant kidney transplant recipients. Looking at the study overall: The nonmyeloablative bone marrow transplants came from related graft donors, with transient mixed chimerism.

About this clone: Its antigen is unknown.

Regarding the study as a whole: Donor-specific Treg expansion exceeded global Treg expansion in tolerant patients, suggesting antigen drive.

Thawed PBMCs were FACS-sorted into unstimulated CD4+CD25+CD127- regulatory T cells, CD4+CD25- non-regulatory cells, CD4 and CD8 cells. Before regulatory T cell sorting, thawed PBMCs rested overnight at 37°C in 150 to 250 IU/ml IL-2. Here immunoSEQ multiplex PCR was the method, and the copy in TCRdb shows in-frame clones only, minus some. This repertoire shows about 78,000 clones, 75% to 95% found once; its top ten account for approximately 0.37%. The V and J ends lost 0 bases and 11 bases respectively, with 10 bases between them. The CDR3 is 11 amino acids. Germline CDR1 and CDR2: DFQATT and SNEGSKA (reference sequence).

The TCR comes from a human donor who received a combined kidney and bone marrow transplant. V usage is TRBV20-1 and J usage is TRBJ1-1; D not resolved. The sample in question was Tregs from blood, obtained before the transplant. The CDR3 loop reads CSARDQAVAFF. The CDR3 DNA is TGCAGTGCTAGAGATCAGGCGGTGGCTTTCTTT.